What follows are 5 T cell receptor beta chains derived from one specimen sequenced in a study of blood T cell repertoires in COVID-19 (dated by TCRdb to the early 2020s). The library came from the immunoSEQ multiplex PCR assay. What TCRdb holds here is the immuneACCESS table cut down to in-frame rearrangements. Part of the clones is not present; checked against another copy, under half of the missing clones reflect an unresolved V gene, and the others are unexplained. The sample table records about 87,000 clones; around 81% of these occur just once. The ten largest make up more than 2% of the sample. Material for sequencing was peripheral blood. The receptors stem from a woman aged 70-85 years with acute or convalescent COVID-19.

V is TRBV2 and J is TRBJ1-1, with D possibly matching TRBD1 (5 bases). Trimming pared 6 bases from V and 1 base from J, leaving 12 bases between. CDR3 length: 14 amino acids. CDR1 and CDR2 from the germline V gene are SNHLY and FYNNEI. DNA of the CDR3: TGTGCCAGCAGGCTGGCAGGGCCGAACACTGAAGCTTTCTTT. As protein: CASRLAGPNTEAFF. Full variable domain (missing parts from reference TRBV2 and TRBJ1-1): EPEVTQTPSHQVTQMGQEVILRCVPISNHLYFYWYRQILGQKVEFLVSFYNNEISEKSEIFDDQFSVERPDGSNFTLKIRSTKLEDSAMYFCASRLAGPNTEAFFGQGTRLTVV.

V is TRBV10-1 and J is TRBJ1-1, with 9 positions matching TRBD1. CDR1 and CDR2 from the germline V gene are WNHNN and SYGVQD (reference sequence). With 6 bases clipped from V and 5 bases from J, the junction kept 7 bases outside the gene matches. The CDR3 sequence is 14 residues long. CDR3 loop: CASSAGQGSTEAFF. The CDR3 DNA reads as TGCGCCAGCAGCGCGGGACAGGGAAGTACTGAAGCTTTCTTT.

This chain connects TRBV5-1 to TRBJ2-7, with D possibly TRBD2 on 6 matching bases. The CDR3 loop spans 16 amino acids. Germline V gene sequence: CDR1 SGHRS, CDR2 YFSETQ. The germline V and J ends were trimmed by 0 bases and 2 bases, with 15 bases remaining between them. CDR3 in DNA: TGCGCCAGCAGCTTGGACGGGTTGGGAGGTACCTACGAGCAGTACTTC. This translates into CASSLDGLGGTYEQYF.

The rearrangement links TRBV24-1 to TRBJ2-1; 9 bases line up with TRBD1. J was trimmed by 5 bases and V by 9 bases; bases with no gene match: 7. CDR3 size: 14 residues. CDR1 and CDR2 (germline): KGHDR, SFDVKD. CDR3 DNA sequence: TGTGCCACCCGTACCGGGACAGGGCACAATGAGCAGTTCTTC. It specifies CATRTGTGHNEQFF.

The chain joins TRBV27 to TRBJ1-5; no clear D. V was clipped by 3 bases and J by 1 base, with 13 bases between them. The CDR3 extends over 16 amino acids. Germline CDR1 reads MNHEY; CDR2 reads SMNVEV (reference sequence). The CDR3: CASSLRAVSSNQPQHF. The CDR3 bases are TGTGCCAGCAGTTTGAGGGCAGTATCAAGCAATCAGCCCCAGCATTTT.